These 18 T cell receptor beta chains share one sample of origin, sequenced in a study of T cell repertoires in cytomegalovirus infection. TCRdb re-analysed the reads in MiXCR, keeping a single row per CDR3 protein. The sample records a few hundred thousand distinct CDR3 sequences, almost 30% being singletons. Which antigens these TCRs recognize remains unknown. The sample was cultured PBMCs, taken from culture after CMV antigen stimulation. The source is a human donor in good health (CMV status not recorded). Some clones in this sample may be carry-over from other donors' samples.

This rearrangement joins TRBV5-1 to TRBJ2-1; D not certain. V lost 0 bases, J lost 0 bases, and 10 bases lay in between. The CDR3 is made up of 16 amino acids. Germline V gene data show CDR1 as SGHRS and CDR2 as YFSETQ. The CDR3 here is CASSLGQEYSYNEQFF. In DNA, the CDR3 is TGCGCCAGCAGCTTGGGGCAGGAGTACTCCTACAATGAGCAGTTCTTC.

The gene calls are TRBV5-6 and TRBJ2-5, with D perhaps TRBD1 (5 bases). The length of the CDR3 is 14 residues. V was cut by 3 bases and J by 5 bases, with 14 bases left in between. Germline CDR1 reads SGHDT; CDR2 reads YYEEEE. CDR3 sequence reads: CASSSATGQETQYF. CDR3 bases: TGTGCCAGCAGCTCCGCCACAGGTCAGGAGACCCAGTACTTC.

The chain has TRBV7-3 and TRBJ2-1; D gene unclear. The CDR3 contains 12 residues. Germline lookup yields CDR1 SGHTA and CDR2 FQGTGA. Trimming pared 5 bases from V and 7 bases from J, leaving 9 bases between. CDR3 residues: CASSINKNEQFF. The CDR3, as DNA: TGTGCCAGCAGCATCAATAAAAATGAGCAGTTCTTC.

This clonotype was counted between two and nine times. Here the CDR3 DNA reads TGTGCCAGCAGTTACCTCGGGGGGGATAGCAATCAGCCCCAGCATTTT. This gives the protein CASSYLGGDSNQPQHF. This chain joins TRBV28 and TRBJ1-5; tentative D call: TRBD1 (5 bases). The CDR3 length is 16 residues. The V and J ends lost 4 bases and 0 bases respectively, with 13 bases between them. Per germline, CDR1 MDHEN and CDR2 SYDVKM.

The chain recombines TRBV12-5 with TRBJ1-5, with D hard to call. Trimming removed 1 base from V and 2 bases from J, with 0 bases in between. Germline V gives CDR1 LGHNT, CDR2 FRNRAP. The CDR3 spans 12 residues. The CDR3 bases are TGTGCTAGTGGTTTGGGCAATCAGCCCCAGCATTTT. Its protein product is CASGLGNQPQHF.

J is TRBJ1-1 and V is TRBV30; 8 nucleotides agree with TRBD1. The length of the CDR3 is 13 residues. Looked up from germline, CDR1 is GTSNPN and CDR2 is SVGIG (reference sequence). The CDR3 DNA is TGTTCCGTCCGGGGACAGGCGAACACTGAAGCTTTCTTT. Translated: CSVRGQANTEAFF.

The V call is TRBV12-3 or TRBV12-4, the J call TRBJ2-2; maybe TRBD1 (6 bases). CDR3 length: 13 residues. Trimming removed 6 bases at V and 6 bases at J, with 11 bases between. CDR3 amino acids: CASRQGGAGELFF. The CDR3 coding sequence is TGTGCCAGCAGACAGGGCGGCGCCGGGGAGCTGTTTTTT.

The CDR3, as DNA: TGTGCCAGCAGCCAGGGGTCGGCGGGACTACCAAGAATCACAGATACGCAGTATTTT. Encoded protein: CASSQGSAGLPRITDTQYF. The rearrangement links TRBV14 to TRBJ2-3, with TRBD2 matching over 7 bases. J gave up 2 bases and V 3 bases, and 17 bases lay outside the gene matches. This CDR3 is built from 19 residues. The germline V gene encodes CDR1 SGHDN and CDR2 FVKESK.

The gene calls are TRBV20-1 and TRBJ2-7, with no clear D. The germline V and J ends were trimmed by 0 bases and 0 bases, with 15 bases remaining between them. CDR3 length: 16 residues. CDR1 DFQATT and CDR2 SNEGSKA come from the germline V gene (reference sequence). CDR3 sequence: CSARDATSILSYEQYF. The CDR3 DNA reads as TGCAGTGCTAGAGACGCTACTTCAATTCTCTCCTACGAGCAGTACTTC.

V usage is TRBV5-4 and J usage is TRBJ1-3; tentative D call: TRBD1 (5 bases). This CDR3 is built from 15 residues. The V and J ends lost 5 bases and 0 bases respectively, with 12 bases between them. In germline, CDR1 is SGHNT, CDR2 YYREEE (reference sequence). CDR3 DNA: TGTGCCAGCAGAGAGGGACGGGGCTCTGGAAACACCATATATTTT. Translated: CASREGRGSGNTIYF.

The CDR3 nucleotides are TGTGCCAGCAGTGACTTAACTAGAGGGAAATTTGGCGCTTTCTTT. This translates into CASSDLTRGKFGAFF. The V call is TRBV6-1, the J call TRBJ1-1; D unresolved. The germline V gene has CDR1 MNHNS and CDR2 SASEGT. CDR3 length equals 15 residues. Trimming cost V 3 bases and J 11 bases, with 22 bases left between them.

The chain employs TRBV5-1 and TRBJ1-2, with 7 bases that match TRBD1. The CDR3 consists of 13 residues. Germline loops: CDR1 SGHRS, CDR2 YFSETQ. V shed 4 bases, J shed 3 bases, and the junction held 3 bases outside the gene matches. CDR3 sequence reads: CASSATGDYGYTF. The CDR3 DNA reads as TGCGCCAGCAGCGCTACAGGGGACTATGGCTACACCTTC. Full variable domain (outside the CDR3, taken from reference TRBV5-1 and TRBJ1-2): KAGVTQTPRYLIKTRGQQVTLSCSPISGHRSVSWYQQTPGQGLQFLFEYFSETQRNKGNFPGRFSGRQFSNSRSEMNVSTLELGDSALYLCASSATGDYGYTFGSGTRLTVV.

This clonotype was detected only a few times. The rearrangement links TRBV27 to TRBJ2-2; a weak D match, TRBD1 (5 bases). This CDR3 contains 15 residues. CDR1 and CDR2 (germline): MNHEY, SMNVEV (reference sequence). V shed 3 bases and J shed 6 bases, with 14 bases lying between them. In DNA, the CDR3 is TGTGCCAGCAGTTTCTACGACAGTCGTGCCGGGGAGCTGTTTTTT. Translated: CASSFYDSRAGELFF.

This clonotype has at least ten counts. The chain has TRBV6-4 and TRBJ2-2; no reliable D call. Between the trimmed V and J ends, which lost 2 bases and 7 bases, there was a span of 8 bases. The germline V gene has CDR1 MRHNA and CDR2 SNTAGT. The CDR3 is 13 residues long. CDR3 residues: CASSDVTGGELFF. The DNA for the CDR3 is TGTGCCAGCAGTGACGTTACCGGCGGGGAGCTGTTTTTT.

This clonotype was observed a handful of times. The chain recombines TRBV28 with TRBJ2-5, with TRBD1 identical over 9 bases. With 0 bases clipped from V and 2 bases from J, the junction kept 7 bases outside the gene matches. The V gene's germline CDR1 is MDHEN and CDR2 SYDVKM. The CDR3 extends over 17 amino acids. The CDR3 sequence: CASSLWAGQGTQETQYF. As DNA, the CDR3 is TGTGCCAGCAGTTTATGGGCGGGACAGGGCACACAAGAGACCCAGTACTTC.

This chain links TRBV7-3 with TRBJ2-2; 7 bases map to TRBD1. Looked up from germline, CDR1 is SGHTA and CDR2 is FQGTGA. This CDR3 has 16 residues. J was trimmed by 1 base and V by 5 bases; bases with no gene match: 7. This CDR3 reads CASSDETGVNTGELFF. In DNA form, the CDR3 reads TGTGCCAGCAGCGACGAAACAGGGGTGAACACCGGGGAGCTGTTTTTT.

The chain uses TRBV7-8 and TRBJ1-3; a possible D gene is TRBD1 (6 bases). V was pared by 5 bases and J by 4 bases, with 12 bases between. This CDR3 comprises 14 residues. Germline CDR1 reads SGHVS; CDR2 reads FQNEAQ. CDR3: CASSTGTLGNTIYF. DNA for the CDR3: TGTGCCAGCAGCACAGGGACTCTCGGAAACACCATATATTTT.

V and J are TRBV5-4 and TRBJ2-3, with 9 bases matching TRBD1. The CDR3 runs to 15 residues. Germline-derived CDR1 and CDR2 are SGHNT and YYREEE (reference sequence). The J segment lost 4 bases and the V segment lost 3 bases, leaving 6 bases of the junction unmatched. This chain's CDR3 is CASSSRDRASDTQYF. CDR3 nucleotide sequence: TGTGCCAGCAGCTCCCGGGACAGGGCATCAGATACGCAGTATTTT. Looking up the rest from reference TRBV5-4 and TRBJ2-3 gives the full variable domain: ETGVTQSPTHLIKTRGQQVTLRCSSQSGHNTVSWYQQALGQGPQFIFQYYREEENGRGNFPPRFSGLQFPNYSSELNVNALELDDSALYLCASSSRDRASDTQYFGPGTRLTVL.